The TCR beta chain under discussion was sequenced for a study of Ad26.COV2.S vaccination and SARS-CoV-2 variants. Across the whole study: The donor participated in the COV1001 trial, in its Ad26.COV2.S arm. Study conclusions and caveats: Placebo recipients and vaccine recipients were similar in non-spike TCR breadth. Vaccinees displayed broader spike-specific TCR repertoires than placebo recipients.

Regarding treatment: 19 received Ad26.COV2.S at low or high dose, single or two shots; 5 received placebo; per-sample allocation not given. Day 63 after the first vaccine or placebo injection was the time point for sampling. A Boston donor was an adult aged 18-55 years. This CDR3 is built from 13 residues. Germline lookup yields CDR1 MNHEY and CDR2 SVGEGT. Between the trimmed V and J ends, which lost 3 bases and 7 bases, there was a span of 12 bases. On this clone: Its cognate antigen is unknown.

TCRdb keeps only in-frame clones here, not all; method: immunoSEQ multiplex PCR. The sample yields about 350,000 clones, around 89% seen once. The sequence came from a person between 18 and 60 years old who received the Ad26.COV2.S COVID-19 vaccine or a placebo. Sequencing was performed on peripheral blood, taken in a trial of Ad26.COV2.S vaccine versus placebo. The chain carries TRBV6-2 or TRBV6-3 and TRBJ1-2; the D gene is possibly TRBD1 (5 bases). CDR3 in DNA: TGTGCCAGCAGTTATGGGGACGGTGGTGGCTACACCTTC. Protein: CASSYGDGGGYTF.